Following are 22 T cell receptor beta chains from one sample sequenced in a study of blood T cells in healthy people across ages. The authors ran a second PCR of roughly 7 to 11 cycles using a sample-barcoded 5' primer and a J-beta primer mix. TCRdb redid the calling of the 5' RACE reads with MiXCR, one entry per CDR3 protein. Of some 1,500,000 distinct CDR3 sequences in the sample, approximately 43% were seen once. Sequenced material: blood. The receptors originated from a woman in her late teens or twenties in good health.

This clonotype has more than one count but fewer than ten. One end of the junction is discordant with germline, which a read error may explain. The CDR3 nucleotides read TGTGCCAGCAGTGTAGCAGGGTCCGGCGGCTACACCTTC. Its protein product is CASSVAGSGGYTF. The J gene is TRBJ1-2, the V gene TRBV12-3 or TRBV12-4; D may be TRBD1 (5 bases). This CDR3 contains 13 residues.

The J gene is TRBJ2-1, the V gene TRBV7-2; TRBD2 matches 7 bases. Germline assignment: CDR1 SGHTA and CDR2 FQGNSA. The CDR3 is made up of 16 amino acids. The J segment lost 4 bases and the V segment lost 1 base, leaving 7 bases of the junction unmatched. The CDR3 sequence is CASSLGSSGPYNEQFF. The CDR3 DNA follows: TGTGCCAGCAGCTTAGGATCTAGCGGACCGTACAATGAGCAGTTCTTC.

This chain joins TRBV27 and TRBJ2-4; D not certain. The end of the DNA aligns better with TRBJ2-7, so the J call may be wrong. The CDR3 loop spans 14 amino acids. Germline V lookup: CDR1 MNHEY, CDR2 SMNVEV (reference sequence). The CDR3: CASRPETHAYEQYF. As DNA, the CDR3 is TGTGCCAGCAGACCGGAGACACATGCCTACGAGCAGTACTTC.

This clonotype has only one observation. The chain combines TRBV5-5 with TRBJ2-3; the D gene is possibly TRBD1 (5 bases). Germline assignment: CDR1 SGHKS and CDR2 YYEKEE (reference sequence). V was shortened by 4 bases and J by 0 bases, with 12 bases between the two germline ends. The CDR3 contains 15 residues. The CDR3 DNA follows: TGTGCCAGCAGCGGGCCAAGGGGTAGCACAGATACGCAGTATTTT. It yields the protein CASSGPRGSTDTQYF.

CDR3: CSARGGLAYEQYF. For the CDR3, the DNA is TGCAGTGCTAGAGGTGGATTGGCCTACGAGCAGTACTTC. The rearrangement links TRBV20-1 to TRBJ2-7; no firm D call. Looked up from germline, CDR1 is DFQATT and CDR2 is SNEGSKA (reference sequence). The CDR3 covers 13 residues. V was trimmed by 1 base and J by 2 bases, leaving 9 bases between them.

This clonotype was found a few times. The rearrangement links TRBV11-2 to TRBJ2-5, with a possible D match to TRBD1 (5 bases). The J call is uncertain, as TRBJ2-7 better fits the DNA end. The CDR3 is made up of 16 amino acids. From germline, CDR1 is SGHAT and CDR2 FQNNGV. CDR3 bases: TGTGCCAGCAGCTATCTTAAGGGGCCAAGGGGATACGAGCAGTACTTC. Its protein product is CASSYLKGPRGYEQYF.

This clonotype was detected once. CDR3 sequence reads: CASRTGGRGYTF. Written as DNA, the CDR3 is TGTGCCAGCAGGACAGGGGGTCGGGGCTACACCTTC. The rearrangement links TRBV28 to TRBJ1-2, with TRBD1 matching over 9 bases. Germline V gene sequence: CDR1 MDHEN, CDR2 SYDVKM. This CDR3 comprises 12 residues. J lost 8 bases, V lost 6 bases, and 4 bases had no gene match.

In DNA form, the CDR3 reads TGCGCCAGCAGCCAAGAATATGTCTATGGCTACACCTTC. Residues: CASSQEYVYGYTF. This chain connects TRBV4-1 to TRBJ1-2; D is unclear. The germline V gene has CDR1 MGHRA and CDR2 YSYEKL. The CDR3 sequence is 13 residues long. V lost 0 bases and J 4 bases, leaving 6 bases between the germline ends.

This chain links TRBV12-3 or TRBV12-4 with TRBJ1-5, with D possibly matching TRBD1 (6 bases). The V gene lost 8 bases and the J gene lost 4 bases, with 18 bases spanning the gap. This CDR3 comprises 15 residues. CDR3 coding DNA: TGTGCCAGCTCACAGGGTCTCAGGGAAAATCAGCCCCAGCATTTT. It specifies CASSQGLRENQPQHF.

There are a few counts of this clonotype. V and J are TRBV20-1 and TRBJ1-5; 9 nucleotides align to TRBD1. Trimming at V came to 3 bases and at J to 6 bases, leaving 9 bases not matched to a gene. CDR3 size: 15 residues. Per the germline V gene, CDR1 is DFQATT and CDR2 is SNEGSKA (reference sequence). The CDR3 DNA reads TGCAGTGCTAGTACGTTAGACAGGGGGGCTCAGCCCCAGCATTTT. It specifies CSASTLDRGAQPQHF.

This clonotype was recorded a few times. This chain connects TRBV7-3 to TRBJ2-5, with a weak D call TRBD2 (5 bases). The CDR3 has 16 amino acids. The germline gives CDR1 SGHTA, CDR2 FQGTGA. The ends were cut back, 1 base at V and 3 bases at J, with 15 bases in the middle. CDR3 DNA sequence: TGTGCCAGCAGCTTAATGGGAGTCGGCGCAGAAGAGACCCAGTACTTC. It is translated as CASSLMGVGAEETQYF.

This clonotype was counted a few times. V gene TRBV4-2 combines with J gene TRBJ2-3; TRBD2 matches at 13 bases. The CDR3 extends over 19 amino acids. The V and J ends lost 0 bases and 2 bases, in that order; junction bases with no gene match: 8. Germline V CDR1 and CDR2: LGHNA, YNFKEQ. CDR3 sequence: CASSQEGGLAGWVTDTQYF. The CDR3, as DNA: TGTGCCAGCAGCCAAGAAGGGGGACTAGCGGGATGGGTCACAGATACGCAGTATTTT.

The chain joins TRBV27 to TRBJ1-6; D is unclear. The CDR3 consists of 12 residues. V lost 3 bases and J lost 13, with 10 bases in between. The germline CDR1 and CDR2 sequences are MNHEY and SMNVEV (reference sequence). The CDR3 protein is CASSFPGRPLHF. CDR3 DNA sequence: TGTGCCAGCAGTTTCCCGGGGAGGCCCCTCCACTTT.

The rearrangement joins TRBV7-2 to TRBJ2-5; 7 nucleotides line up with TRBD1. This CDR3 region has 12 residues. Per germline, CDR1 SGHTA and CDR2 FQGNSA. Germline trimming cut 6 bases from V and 9 bases from J; bases unmatched to any gene: 7. CDR3 nucleotides: TGTGCCAGCAGTTCGTCCACAGGGGCCCAGTACTTC. This gives the protein CASSSSTGAQYF.

Worth noting for this clonotype: Germline is not matched at one junction end, which may reflect a read error. J is TRBJ2-2 and V is TRBV4-1; D assignment may be TRBD1 or TRBD2 (6 bases each). This CDR3 is 15 amino acids long. Germline CDR1 MGHRA, CDR2 YSYEKL. The CDR3 DNA follows: TGCGCCGTGGCCGCGGAGGGGGTCAACACCGGGGGGCTGTTTTTT. Its protein is CAVAAEGVNTGGLFF.

The CDR3: CSAREGGGEQFF. The CDR3 nucleotides are TGCAGTGCTAGAGAAGGAGGAGGTGAGCAGTTCTTC. The rearrangement links TRBV20-1 to TRBJ2-1; a possible D gene is TRBD2 (5 bases). V lost 0 bases to trimming and J lost 9 bases, with 9 bases between them. Germline values: CDR1 DFQATT, CDR2 SNEGSKA (reference sequence). The CDR3 is 12 amino acids.

The chain has TRBV6-5 and TRBJ2-1, with D unclear. V lost 4 bases and J 10 bases, leaving 11 bases between the germline ends. Germline CDR1 MNHEY, CDR2 SVGAGI. The CDR3 extends over 12 amino acids. CDR3 region: CASSSNLREQFF. CDR3 sequence (DNA): TGTGCCAGCAGTTCCAACCTGAGAGAGCAGTTCTTC.

This clonotype was found a few times. The chain has TRBV5-5 and TRBJ2-1; D may be TRBD1 or TRBD2 (7 bases each). The CDR3 length is 18 residues. The germline V gene has CDR1 SGHKS and CDR2 YYEKEE (reference sequence). V gave up 2 bases and J gave up 8 bases, with 26 bases separating them. The CDR3 DNA is TGTGCCAGCAGCTTCCGGGACAGAGACGCCTCTGGGGGGGATGAGCAGTTCTTC. Translated: CASSFRDRDASGGDEQFF.

The chain recombines TRBV7-8 with TRBJ1-2; maybe TRBD1 (6 bases). The V gene lost 4 bases and the J gene lost 4 bases, with 31 bases spanning the gap. This CDR3 has 20 residues. Germline loops: CDR1 SGHVS, CDR2 FQNEAQ. CDR3 amino acids: CASSSYPKQGGEQGLYGYTF. The CDR3 DNA reads as TGTGCCAGCAGCTCCTACCCGAAACAGGGAGGGGAACAGGGCCTCTATGGCTACACCTTC.

With regard to this clonotype: A much larger clone lies a single base off, so this may be a read error. The V and J genes are TRBV4-3 and TRBJ2-7, with 9 bases identical to TRBD1. CDR3 size: 15 residues. The trim removed 4 bases at V and 7 bases at J, leaving 11 bases unmatched. CDR1 LGHNA and CDR2 YSLEER come from the germline V gene. This chain's CDR3 is CASSPGQGKYNEQYF. The DNA of the CDR3 is TGCGCCAGCAGCCCGGGACAGGGAAAATACAATGAGCAGTACTTC.

The chain carries TRBV7-9 and TRBJ2-4; TRBD2 matches at 7 bases. The CDR3 is made up of 14 amino acids. The V gene's germline CDR1 is SEHNR and CDR2 FQNEAQ (reference sequence). The V and J ends lost 6 bases and 6 bases, in that order; junction bases with no gene match: 8. CDR3 loop: CASSVPGGVNIQYF. CDR3 DNA: TGTGCCAGCAGTGTCCCTGGGGGGGTAAACATTCAGTACTTC. Looking up the rest from reference TRBV7-9 and TRBJ2-4 gives the full variable domain: DTGVSQNPRHKITKRGQNVTFRCDPISEHNRLYWYRQTLGQGPEFLTYFQNEAQLEKSRLLSDRFSAERPKGSFSTLEIQRTEQGDSAMYLCASSVPGGVNIQYFGAGTRLSVL.

The chain uses TRBV3-1 and TRBJ2-3; 14 nucleotides agree with TRBD2. The germline CDR1 and CDR2 sequences are LGHDT and YNNKEL (reference sequence). J gave up 11 bases and V 5 bases, and 9 bases lay outside the gene matches. This CDR3 has 15 amino acids. The CDR3 sequence is CASSLGLAGGPMQYF. The CDR3 DNA is TGTGCCAGCAGCTTAGGACTAGCGGGAGGACCGATGCAGTATTTT.